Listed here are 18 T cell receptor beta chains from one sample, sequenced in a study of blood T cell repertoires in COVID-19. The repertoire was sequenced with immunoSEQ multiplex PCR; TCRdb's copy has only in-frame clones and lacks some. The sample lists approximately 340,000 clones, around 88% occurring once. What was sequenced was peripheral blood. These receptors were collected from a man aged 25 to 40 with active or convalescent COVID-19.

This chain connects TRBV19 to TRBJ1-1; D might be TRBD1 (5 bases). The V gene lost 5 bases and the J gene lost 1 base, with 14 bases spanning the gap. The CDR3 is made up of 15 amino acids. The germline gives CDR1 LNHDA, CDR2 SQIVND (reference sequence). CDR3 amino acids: CASSLRDLGNTEAFF. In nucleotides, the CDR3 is TGTGCCAGTAGTCTGAGGGACTTAGGGAACACTGAAGCTTTCTTT.

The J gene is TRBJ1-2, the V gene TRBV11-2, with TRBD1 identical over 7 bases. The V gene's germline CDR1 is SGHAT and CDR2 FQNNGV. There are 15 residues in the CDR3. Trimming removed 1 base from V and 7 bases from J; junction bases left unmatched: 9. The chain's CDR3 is CASSLALTGDGGYTF. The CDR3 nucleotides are TGTGCCAGCAGCTTAGCTCTCACAGGGGATGGTGGCTACACCTTC.

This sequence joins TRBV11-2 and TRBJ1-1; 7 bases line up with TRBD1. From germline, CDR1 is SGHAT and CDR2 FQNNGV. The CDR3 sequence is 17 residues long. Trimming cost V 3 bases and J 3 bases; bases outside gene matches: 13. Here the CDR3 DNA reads TGTGCCAGCAGCTTCAGACAGGGCGGTCTTATTTACACTGAAGCTTTCTTT. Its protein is CASSFRQGGLIYTEAFF.

The CDR3 region is CASSQDARHSSGNTIYF. CDR3 sequence (DNA): TGTGCCAGCAGCCAAGATGCGCGGCATTCCTCTGGAAACACCATATATTTT. This sequence joins TRBV4-2 and TRBJ1-3; D is undetermined. From germline, CDR1 is LGHNA and CDR2 YNFKEQ. This CDR3 contains 17 residues. V was pared by 0 bases and J by 0 bases, with 12 bases between.

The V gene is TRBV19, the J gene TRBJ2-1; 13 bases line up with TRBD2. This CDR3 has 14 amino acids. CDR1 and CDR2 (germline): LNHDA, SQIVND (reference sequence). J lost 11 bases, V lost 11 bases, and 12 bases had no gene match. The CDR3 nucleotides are TGTGCCTCCATCCCACTAGCGGGAGGGACTAAGCAGTTCTTC. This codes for CASIPLAGGTKQFF.

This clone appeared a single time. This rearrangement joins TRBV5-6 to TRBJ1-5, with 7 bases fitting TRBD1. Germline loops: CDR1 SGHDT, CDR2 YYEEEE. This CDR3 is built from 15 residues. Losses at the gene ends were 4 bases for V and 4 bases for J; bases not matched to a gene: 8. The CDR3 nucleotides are TGTGCCAGCAGCCCGATCCGACAGGGTAATCAGCCCCAGCATTTT. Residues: CASSPIRQGNQPQHF.

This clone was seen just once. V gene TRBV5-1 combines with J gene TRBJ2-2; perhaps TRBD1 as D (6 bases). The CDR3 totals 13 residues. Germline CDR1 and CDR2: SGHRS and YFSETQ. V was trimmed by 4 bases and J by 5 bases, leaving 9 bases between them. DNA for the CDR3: TGCGCCAGCAGCCTACAGGGTACCGGGGAGCTGTTTTTT. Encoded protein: CASSLQGTGELFF.

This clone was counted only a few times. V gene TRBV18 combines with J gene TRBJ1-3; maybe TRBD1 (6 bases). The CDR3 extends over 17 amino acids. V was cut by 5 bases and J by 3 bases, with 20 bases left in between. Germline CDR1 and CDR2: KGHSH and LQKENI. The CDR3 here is CASSEGGSRGYGNTIYF. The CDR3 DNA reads TGTGCCAGCTCAGAAGGGGGATCCAGGGGCTATGGAAACACCATATATTTT.

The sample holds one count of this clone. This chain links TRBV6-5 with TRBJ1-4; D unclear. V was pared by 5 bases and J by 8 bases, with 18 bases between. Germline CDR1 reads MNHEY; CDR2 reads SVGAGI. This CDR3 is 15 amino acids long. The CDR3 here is CASSTITGRGEKLFF. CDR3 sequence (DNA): TGTGCCAGCAGTACTATAACCGGGCGCGGGGAAAAACTGTTTTTT.

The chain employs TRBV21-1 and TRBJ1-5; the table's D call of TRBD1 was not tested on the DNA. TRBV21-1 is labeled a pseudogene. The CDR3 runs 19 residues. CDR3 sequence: CASSKAEGVTPPRGQPQHF. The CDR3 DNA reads TGTGCCAGCAGCAAAGCGGAAGGGGTCACCCCGCCCCGAGGTCAGCCCCAGCATTTT.

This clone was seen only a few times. CDR3 residues: CASSLSGSSYNSPLHF. The CDR3 DNA follows: TGCGCCAGCAGCTTGAGCGGTTCCTCCTATAATTCACCCCTCCACTTT. The chain uses TRBV5-1 and TRBJ1-6, with D unclear. Germline CDR1 SGHRS, CDR2 YFSETQ. The CDR3 is 16 amino acids. Deletions cut 1 base from V and 0 bases from J, with 8 bases between.

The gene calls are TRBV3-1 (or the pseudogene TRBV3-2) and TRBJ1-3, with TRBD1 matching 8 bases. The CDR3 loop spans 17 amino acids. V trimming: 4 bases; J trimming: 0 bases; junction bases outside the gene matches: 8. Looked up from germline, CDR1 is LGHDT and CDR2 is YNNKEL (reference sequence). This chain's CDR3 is CASSRNRDRSSGNTIYF. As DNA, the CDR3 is TGTGCCAGCAGCCGAAACCGGGACAGGAGCTCTGGAAACACCATATATTTT.

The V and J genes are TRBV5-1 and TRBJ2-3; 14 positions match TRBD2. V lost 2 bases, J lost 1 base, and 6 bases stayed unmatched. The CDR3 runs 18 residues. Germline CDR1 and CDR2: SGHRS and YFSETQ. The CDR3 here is CASSFSPGLAGGTDTQYF. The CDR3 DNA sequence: TGCGCCAGCAGCTTCTCTCCGGGACTAGCGGGGGGCACAGATACGCAGTATTTT.

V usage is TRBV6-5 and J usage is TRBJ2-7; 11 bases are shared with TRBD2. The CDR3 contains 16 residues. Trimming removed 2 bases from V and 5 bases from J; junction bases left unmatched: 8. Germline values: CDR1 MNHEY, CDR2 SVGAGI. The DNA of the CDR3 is TGTGCCAGCAGTTACGGTATTAGCGGGAGGGCCGACGAGCAGTACTTC. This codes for CASSYGISGRADEQYF.

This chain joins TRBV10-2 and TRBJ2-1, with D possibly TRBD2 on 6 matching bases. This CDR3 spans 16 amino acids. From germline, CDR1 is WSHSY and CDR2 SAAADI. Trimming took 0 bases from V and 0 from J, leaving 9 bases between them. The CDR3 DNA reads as TGCGCCAGCAGTGAGTCGAGCGGGTACTCCTACAATGAGCAGTTCTTC. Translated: CASSESSGYSYNEQFF.

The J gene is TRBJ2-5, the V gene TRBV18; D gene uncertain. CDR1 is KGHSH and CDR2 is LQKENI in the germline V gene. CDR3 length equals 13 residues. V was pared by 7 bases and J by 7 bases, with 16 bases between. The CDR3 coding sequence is TGTGCCAGCTTAGACCGGTGGCCGGGGACCCAGTACTTC. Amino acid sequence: CASLDRWPGTQYF.

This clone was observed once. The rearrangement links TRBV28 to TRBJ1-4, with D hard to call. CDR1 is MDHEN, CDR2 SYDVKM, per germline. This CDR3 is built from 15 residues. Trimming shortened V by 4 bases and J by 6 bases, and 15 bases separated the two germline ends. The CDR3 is CASSSPQPGDEKLFF. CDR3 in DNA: TGTGCCAGCAGTTCACCACAGCCCGGGGATGAAAAACTGTTTTTT.

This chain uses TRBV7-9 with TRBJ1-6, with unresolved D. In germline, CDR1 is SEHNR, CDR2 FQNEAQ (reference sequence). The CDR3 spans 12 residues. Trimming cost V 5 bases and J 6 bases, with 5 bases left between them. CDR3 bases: TGTGCCAGCAGCCGCAGTAATTCACCCCTCCACTTT. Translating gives CASSRSNSPLHF.